These 23 T cell receptor delta chains share one sample of origin, sequenced in a study of γδ T cells in repeated Plasmodium falciparum infection. TCRdb applied CATT to the multiplex PCR reads for clone calling. The sample records 50,000 or so delta-chain clones, approximately 1.5% being singletons. Gammadelta T cells were flow-sorted from PBMC into Vgamma9/Vdelta2+ and Vdelta2-negative populations for bulk analysis. The sample was gamma-delta T cells from blood. These receptors all stem from a pool of human donors (malaria-infected and uninfected, not separated).

In regard to this clone: The mismatch at residue 3 between this DNA's translation and the TCRdb protein of a much larger clone likely reflects a read error; the protein shown is translated from the DNA. The chain combines TRDV2 with TRDJ1; the match to TRDD3 covers 11 bases. Germline V CDR1 and CDR2: GEAIGNYY, EKD. The CDR3 sequence is 19 residues long. CDR3 region: CARDRLLLGDRQYTDKLIF. The CDR3 DNA reads TGTGCCCGTGACCGACTTTTACTGGGGGATAGACAGTACACCGATAAACTCATCTTT.

For this clone: The mismatch at residue 12 between this DNA's translation and the TCRdb protein of a much larger clone likely reflects a read error; the protein shown is translated from the DNA. The rearrangement uses TRDV1 and TRDJ1; TRDD3 matches at 10 bases. After removal of 6 bases from V and 4 bases from J, the junction contained 14 bases not matched to a gene. CDR3 length equals 17 residues. The germline CDR1 and CDR2 sequences are TSWWSYY and QGS. Here the CDR3 reads CALGMRGIRRVGDKLIF. The CDR3 DNA reads as TGTGCTCTTGGAATGAGGGGGATACGCCGCGTGGGCGATAAACTCATCTTT.

Worth noting for this clone: A read error is the likely source, as a far larger clone sits one nucleotide away. Other DNA sequences in this specimen translate into the identical CDR3. There is no J gene call, but TRDV1 is given as the V gene; the table names TRDD3, a call not compared with the DNA. The CDR3 has 20 residues. CDR1 is TSWWSYY and CDR2 is QGS in the germline V gene. CDR3 nucleotides: TGTGCTCTTGGGGAGCCTTCCTACCAGCGGGGATCCCCGACACCTCTTAAGCTCATCTTT. It is translated as CALGEPSYQRGSPTPLKLIF.

This clone was observed at least ten times. The protein that TCRdb holds for this DNA derives from a much larger clone and differs from the translated DNA at residue 8, which likely indicates a read error; the protein shown here is translated from the DNA. The chain is built from TRDV1 and TRDJ1; tentatively, D is TRDD2 (5 bases). Matching the DNA to germline supplied the J gene, which TCRdb does not give. Between the trimmed V and J ends, which lost 2 bases and 2 bases, there was a span of 24 bases. This CDR3 contains 19 residues. CDR1 and CDR2 from the germline V gene are TSWWSYY and QGS. The CDR3 DNA is TGTGCTCTTGGGGAATCGGGGCTCCCGGTCGTCCTTCAAACCGATAAACTCATCTTT. The encoded protein is CALGESGLPVVLQTDKLIF.

There are a few counts of this clone. The translation of this DNA and the TCRdb protein of a much larger clone differ at residue 12, probably owing to a read error; the protein shown here is translated from the DNA. The rearrangement uses TRDV1 and TRDJ1, with 8 bases identical to TRDD3. No J gene was available from TCRdb, and it was assigned here by a germline match of the DNA. Looked up from germline, CDR1 is TSWWSYY and CDR2 is QGS. This CDR3 region has 18 residues. The J segment lost 3 bases and the V segment lost 2 bases, leaving 14 bases of the junction unmatched. CDR3: CALGESPLYWGPSDKLIF. CDR3 coding DNA: TGTGCTCTTGGGGAAAGCCCCCTGTACTGGGGGCCTTCCGATAAACTCATCTTT.

This clone was picked up many times. The V and J genes are TRDV2 and TRDJ1; 11 bases map to TRDD3. The trim removed 0 bases at V and 7 bases at J, leaving 30 bases unmatched. The CDR3 runs 23 residues. Germline CDR1 and CDR2: GEAIGNYY and EKD. The CDR3 here is CACDTAPAREVGDTAYLPGKLIF. CDR3 coding DNA: TGTGCCTGTGACACCGCCCCGGCACGTGAAGTGGGGGATACGGCCTACCTACCTGGTAAACTCATCTTT.

In regard to this clone: A read error likely explains why the TCRdb protein, taken from a much larger clone, differs from this DNA's translation at residue 8; the protein shown is translated from the DNA. The V gene is TRDV1, the J gene TRDJ1; no clear D. Since TCRdb gives no J gene, matching the DNA to germline was used here to assign it. Germline CDR1 TSWWSYY, CDR2 QGS. V lost 4 bases to trimming and J lost 2 bases, with 11 bases between them. The CDR3 sequence is 14 residues long. The CDR3 region has the DNA TGTGCTCTTGGGGCACCCAAAAAAACCGATAAACTCATCTTT. This codes for CALGAPKKTDKLIF.

Remarks on this clone: This DNA translates differently at residue 7 from the TCRdb protein, which is that of a much larger clone; a read error is likely, and the protein shown is the DNA's own translation. The V gene is TRDV1, the J gene TRDJ1; unclear D gene. Because TCRdb records no J gene, it was assigned here through a match of the DNA to germline. With 5 bases removed from V and 2 bases from J, the gap between germline ends came to 12 bases. Germline CDR1 and CDR2: TSWWSYY and QGS. The CDR3 sequence is 14 residues long. CDR3 nucleotide sequence: TGTGCTCTTGGGAGGAACACCAGGACCGATAAACTCATCTTT. It codes for CALGRNTRTDKLIF.

Points on this clone: This DNA's translation and the protein TCRdb lists, from a much larger clone, do not match at residue 9, likely due to a read error; the protein shown is translated from the DNA. The CDR3 nucleotides read TGTGCCTTTAGTGAGCCTTCCTACTTTCTGGGGGACCCTCCTATCACCGATAAACTCATCTTT. It codes for CAFSEPSYFLGDPPITDKLIF. The chain couples TRDV3 to TRDJ1; the D gene is possibly TRDD2 (9 bases). CDR3 size: 21 residues. Germline V lookup: CDR1 TVYSNPD, CDR2 GDNSRS (reference sequence). The V end lost 0 bases, the J end lost 1 base, and 33 bases lay between the germline ends.

A note on this clone: A far larger clone lies a single base away; this is likely a read error. Other DNA sequences within the sample encode an identical CDR3. The J gene went uncalled, whereas the V gene is TRDV1; the D call TRDD3 from the table was never checked on the DNA. CDR3 size: 17 residues. CDR1 and CDR2 from the germline V gene are TSWWSYY and QGS. The CDR3 DNA follows: TGTGCTCTTGGAGATTTCCCGTCCTCCTGGGAAACCGATAAGCTCATCTTT. Its protein product is CALGDFPSSWETDKLIF.

As regards this clone: TCRdb's listed protein matches a much larger clone and diverges from this DNA's translation at residue 14, likely through a read error; the protein shown comes from the DNA. The CDR3 DNA sequence: TGTGCCTGTGACACCGGCTTCTTTACTGGGGGATTCGCTAAGGACACCGATAAACTCATCTTT. Protein sequence: CACDTGFFTGGFAKDTDKLIF. This chain connects TRDV2 to TRDJ1; 10 positions agree with TRDD3. Matching the DNA to germline supplied the J gene, which TCRdb does not give. Germline values: CDR1 GEAIGNYY, CDR2 EKD. CDR3 length equals 21 residues. V lost 0 bases to trimming and J lost 0 bases; unmatched junction nucleotides: 18.

This clone was seen a handful of times. The TCRdb record carries a much larger clone's protein, which differs from this DNA's translation at residue 17; a read error is the likely cause, and the protein listed here is the DNA translation. This chain joins TRDV2 and TRDJ1, with 11 bases aligning to TRDD3. No J gene was available from TCRdb, and it was assigned here by a germline match of the DNA. The CDR3 runs 22 residues. Germline values: CDR1 GEAIGNYY, CDR2 EKD. Trimming cost V 6 bases and J 4 bases; bases outside gene matches: 30. The CDR3 here is CACWHPTSSRSTGGYFIDKLIF. CDR3 nucleotides: TGTGCCTGTTGGCATCCTACGTCTTCTAGGTCTACTGGGGGATATTTTATCGATAAACTCATCTTT.

This clone was observed a few times. TCRdb shows a much larger clone's protein in place of this DNA's translation, and the two differ at residue 14, likely through a read error; the protein shown is translated from the DNA. The J gene is TRDJ1, the V gene TRDV1; 10 bases are shared with TRDD3. No J segment appears in TCRdb, so it was assigned here by matching the sequence to germline. Germline CDR1 reads TSWWSYY; CDR2 reads QGS. CDR3 length equals 26 residues. With 2 bases clipped from V and 0 bases from J, the junction kept 33 bases outside the gene matches. CDR3 coding DNA: TGTGCTCTTGGGGAATCAGACTTCCTCATCCCTCCGAACCGGGGGATACGCGGCCCATACACCGATAAACTCATCTTT. This codes for CALGESDFLIPPNRGIRGPYTDKLIF.

There are a few counts of this clone. TCRdb records a much larger clone's protein for this DNA, with a difference at residue 12 that likely arises from a read error; the protein given is the translation of the DNA. The V gene is TRDV2, the J gene TRDJ1, with 12 bases identical to TRDD3. The J gene is absent in TCRdb and was assigned here via DNA matching to germline. Per the germline V gene, CDR1 is GEAIGNYY and CDR2 is EKD. The CDR3 is 16 residues long. V gave up 0 bases and J gave up 6 bases; unmatched junction bases: 7. CDR3 sequence (DNA): TGTGCCTGTGACACCCTTACTGGGGGATACCCCAATAAACTCATCTTT. Protein sequence: CACDTLTGGYPNKLIF.

This clone has a handful of counts. TCRdb pairs this DNA with a much larger clone's protein that differs at residue 15, likely a read error; the protein shown was translated from the DNA. This chain links TRDV1 with TRDJ1; 10 nucleotides line up with TRDD3. V shed 1 base, J shed 3 bases, and the junction held 17 bases outside the gene matches. The V gene's germline CDR1 is TSWWSYY and CDR2 QGS. This CDR3 is built from 20 residues. As DNA, the CDR3 is TGTGCTCTTGGGGAACCTTCTTACCTTACTGGGGGATGTTACGCCGATAAACTCATCTTT. This sequence encodes CALGEPSYLTGGCYADKLIF.

This clone was observed many times. The TCRdb protein, from a much larger clone, departs from this DNA's translation at residue 6, likely by read error; the protein shown derives from the DNA. The chain couples TRDV1 to TRDJ2; 10 bases line up with TRDD3. Trimming at V came to 4 bases and at J to 6 bases, leaving 14 bases not matched to a gene. Looked up from germline, CDR1 is TSWWSYY and CDR2 is QGS. The CDR3 runs 18 residues. CDR3 bases: TGTGCTCTTGGGGCTCCTCCTCCTCCCTGGGGGATAGCAGCACAACTCTTCTTT. Its protein is CALGAPPPPWGIAAQLFF.

The table lists this clone with a few counts. The protein in TCRdb stems from a much larger clone and differs at residue 4 from this DNA's translation, likely a read error; here the protein is translated from the DNA. The chain has TRDV2 and TRDJ1, with 13 bases aligning to TRDD3. After removal of 5 bases from V and 4 bases from J, the junction contained 6 bases not matched to a gene. The germline gives CDR1 GEAIGNYY, CDR2 EKD. The CDR3 runs to 15 residues. As DNA, the CDR3 is TGTGCCTGTGGCCAAACTGGGGGATACGGCGATAAACTCATCTTT. It is translated as CACGQTGGYGDKLIF.

This clone is categorized as medium-sized. Distinct nucleotide sequences in the sample also encode this CDR3. The chain joins TRDV3 to TRDJ1, with TRDD3 matching over 10 bases. CDR1 is TVYSNPD, CDR2 GDNSRS, per germline (reference sequence). This CDR3 comprises 20 residues. V gave up 3 bases and J gave up 1 base; unmatched junction bases: 23. The chain's CDR3 is CALLSGGYYLQAWVTDKLIF. The DNA of the CDR3 is TGTGCCTTGCTGTCTGGGGGATATTACCTTCAAGCTTGGGTCACCGATAAACTCATCTTT.

In its sample, this clone was seen many times. The genes are TRDV2 and TRDJ1; TRDD3 aligns across 7 bases. The CDR3 runs to 20 residues. The V gene end was trimmed by 0 bases and the J gene end by 2 bases; junction bases not matched to a gene: 20. Germline V lookup: CDR1 GEAIGNYY, CDR2 EKD. The CDR3 loop reads CACDTLIRLDTGDPTDKLIF. The DNA for the CDR3 is TGTGCCTGTGACACCCTCATCCGCCTCGATACTGGGGATCCAACCGATAAACTCATCTTT.

The chain links TRDV1 to TRDJ1; TRDD3 is a possible D gene (6 bases). The J gene is absent in TCRdb and was assigned here via DNA matching to germline. V lost 3 bases, J lost 0 bases, and 26 bases lay in between. The germline V gene encodes CDR1 TSWWSYY and CDR2 QGS. The CDR3 spans 20 residues. The CDR3 here is CALGDVPLGVLVGDTDKLIF. The CDR3 DNA reads as TGTGCTCTTGGGGACGTTCCTTTAGGTGTACTGGTGGGGGACACCGATAAACTCATCTTT.

In its sample, this clone was seen a few times. The protein given by TCRdb reflects a much larger clone and differs at residue 4 from this DNA's translation, likely from a read error; the protein shown is the DNA's translation. The rearrangement links TRDV1 to TRDJ1, with D perhaps matching TRDD3 (8 bases). Assignment of the J gene here rests on matching the DNA to germline, because TCRdb gives none. Trimming cost V 8 bases and J 0 bases, with 28 bases left between them. Germline CDR1 is TSWWSYY and CDR2 is QGS. The CDR3 runs 19 residues. CDR3 loop: CALWVFLRGIRKYTDKLIF. The CDR3 DNA reads TGTGCTCTTTGGGTTTTCCTACGAGGGATACGCAAGTACACCGATAAACTCATCTTT.

In regard to this clone: A read error likely explains why the TCRdb protein, taken from a much larger clone, differs from this DNA's translation at residue 14; the protein shown is translated from the DNA. No J gene call was made, and the V gene is TRDV1; no DNA check was done on the table's D call, TRDD3. This CDR3 has 15 amino acids. Germline V CDR1 and CDR2: TSWWSYY, QGS. The CDR3 is CALGVLGYLWGQLTF. The CDR3 region has the DNA TGTGCTCTTGGGGTCTTGGGGTACCTGTGGGGACAACTCACCTTT.

There are a few counts of this clone. The protein that TCRdb holds for this DNA derives from a much larger clone and differs from the translated DNA at residue 8, which likely indicates a read error; the protein shown here is translated from the DNA. The chain recombines TRDV1 with TRDJ1, with TRDD3 identical over 11 bases. CDR3 size: 24 residues. The germline V gene has CDR1 TSWWSYY and CDR2 QGS. V was clipped by 0 bases and J by 1 base; unmatched bases: 25. The CDR3 bases are TGTGCTCTTGGGGAACTAACCTTCCCTGTGGCTACCGACTGGGGGATAACCTGCACCGATAAACTCATCTTT. Protein: CALGELTFPVATDWGITCTDKLIF.